Listed here are 19 T cell receptor beta chains from one sample, sequenced in a study of T-cell memory formation after mild COVID-19. TCRdb analysed the 5' RACE reads with MiXCR anew, one entry per CDR3 protein. The sample yields 400,000 to 550,000 distinct CDR3 sequences, more than 20% seen once. Sequenced material: PBMCs or a T cell subset sorted from them (not recorded which). The source of these receptors is an adult woman who had mild COVID-19 (a few samples of this study predate the infection). Cell type and time point are not known.

In this sample, this clonotype turned up a few times. This rearrangement joins TRBV4-2 to TRBJ1-1, with a possible D match to TRBD1 (5 bases). Per the germline V gene, CDR1 is LGHNA and CDR2 is YNFKEQ. The germline V and J ends were trimmed by 1 base and 1 base, with 7 bases remaining between them. The CDR3 runs to 14 residues. The CDR3 DNA follows: TGTGCCAGCAGCCAAGTCGACAGGAACACTGAAGCTTTCTTT. This encodes CASSQVDRNTEAFF.

The table lists this clonotype with many counts. The chain couples TRBV12-3 or TRBV12-4 to TRBJ1-5; a possible D gene is TRBD1 (5 bases). The CDR3 is 13 residues long. V gave up 4 bases and J gave up 7 bases, with 11 bases separating them. The CDR3 here is CASSSGSLQPQHF. CDR3 nucleotide sequence: TGTGCCAGCAGTTCAGGGTCCCTCCAGCCCCAGCATTTT.

A few counts support this clonotype. The chain joins TRBV6-5 to TRBJ2-3; D remains unclear. The length of the CDR3 is 17 residues. Trimming stripped 2 bases from V and 0 bases from J, with 15 bases between. The germline V gene encodes CDR1 MNHEY and CDR2 SVGAGI. CDR3 in DNA: TGTGCCAGCAGTTACATCCGCCCCCGAACTAGCACAGATACGCAGTATTTT. This sequence encodes CASSYIRPRTSTDTQYF.

There are many counts of this clonotype. The J gene is TRBJ2-3, the V gene TRBV7-8, with 7 bases identical to TRBD1. There are 15 residues in the CDR3. V lost 4 bases to trimming and J lost 4 bases; unmatched junction nucleotides: 8. CDR1 is SGHVS, CDR2 FQNEAQ, per germline. CDR3 in DNA: TGTGCCAGCAGCTCGCGCGACAGGGCTGCAGATACGCAGTATTTT. It specifies CASSSRDRAADTQYF.

J is TRBJ2-3 and V is TRBV6-5; 7 bases map to TRBD1. The CDR3 extends over 15 amino acids. Losses at the gene ends were 6 bases for V and 7 bases for J; bases not matched to a gene: 13. The germline gives CDR1 MNHEY, CDR2 SVGAGI. The CDR3 spells CASRTRQGRGNTQYF. CDR3 in DNA: TGTGCCAGCAGGACCCGACAGGGTCGGGGAAATACGCAGTATTTT.

This chain uses TRBV18 with TRBJ1-2; 7 positions agree with TRBD1. The CDR3 extends over 13 amino acids. Germline trimming cut 5 bases from V and 6 bases from J; bases unmatched to any gene: 6. From germline, CDR1 is KGHSH and CDR2 LQKENI. The CDR3 DNA is TGTGCCAGCTCAGAGACAGGGTATGATGGCTACACCTTC. It translates to CASSETGYDGYTF.

The CDR3 spells CASSPARAGYGYTF. CDR3 DNA: TGTGCCAGCTCACCCGCCAGGGCAGGCTATGGCTACACCTTC. The rearrangement links TRBV18 to TRBJ1-2; possible D gene TRBD1, 5 bases. V gave up 3 bases and J gave up 4 bases, with 12 bases separating them. Germline V gene data show CDR1 as KGHSH and CDR2 as LQKENI. CDR3 length: 14 residues.

In its sample, this clonotype was seen a few times. This rearrangement joins TRBV7-9 to TRBJ2-1; D not certain. Germline assignment: CDR1 SEHNR and CDR2 FQNEAQ (reference sequence). V lost 4 bases, J lost 6 bases, and 16 bases lay in between. The CDR3 is 15 residues long. In DNA form, the CDR3 reads TGTGCCAGCAGCTCCCGACCCGGACCGGGCAATGAGCAGTTCTTC. It is translated as CASSSRPGPGNEQFF. Full variable domain (rest looked up from reference TRBV7-9 and TRBJ2-1): DTGVSQNPRHKITKRGQNVTFRCDPISEHNRLYWYRQTLGQGPEFLTYFQNEAQLEKSRLLSDRFSAERPKGSFSTLEIQRTEQGDSAMYLCASSSRPGPGNEQFFGPGTRLTVL.

This clonotype occurred a few times. V and J are TRBV12-3 or TRBV12-4 and TRBJ2-2; D not certain. The V end was cut by 8 bases, the J end by 5 bases, with 15 bases between. The CDR3 totals 14 residues. The CDR3, as DNA: TGTGCCAGCTCCTCGAGTGGACCGACCGGGGAGCTGTTTTTT. It specifies CASSSSGPTGELFF.

This clonotype was detected only a few times. The chain couples TRBV5-1 to TRBJ2-1; 12 bases align to TRBD1. After removal of 4 bases from V and 6 bases from J, the junction contained 5 bases not matched to a gene. This CDR3 contains 15 residues. CDR1 and CDR2 (germline): SGHRS, YFSETQ. The CDR3 region is CASSVGQGAFNEQFF. Written as DNA, the CDR3 is TGCGCCAGCAGCGTGGGACAGGGGGCCTTCAATGAGCAGTTCTTC. Using reference TRBV5-1 and TRBJ2-1 for the parts outside the CDR3, the full variable domain is KAGVTQTPRYLIKTRGQQVTLSCSPISGHRSVSWYQQTPGQGLQFLFEYFSETQRNKGNFPGRFSGRQFSNSRSEMNVSTLELGDSALYLCASSVGQGAFNEQFFGPGTRLTVL.

This clonotype occurred a few times. The CDR3 loop reads CASSYSRGTPYNEQFF. The CDR3 coding sequence is TGTGCCAGCAGTTACTCGAGGGGGACACCCTACAATGAGCAGTTCTTC. This chain connects TRBV6-5 to TRBJ2-1; possible D gene TRBD1, 6 bases. The CDR3 is 16 residues long. The V end was cut by 0 bases, the J end by 2 bases, with 11 bases between. Germline V gene lookup returns CDR1 MNHEY and CDR2 SVGAGI.

DNA for the CDR3: TGTGCCTGGGCCCTAGGACAGGGCTACGAGCAGTACTTC. Translated: CAWALGQGYEQYF. The rearrangement uses TRBV30 and TRBJ2-7; 8 bases fit TRBD1. This CDR3 is 13 amino acids long. V gave up 5 bases and J gave up 3 bases; unmatched junction bases: 6. Germline V gives CDR1 GTSNPN, CDR2 SVGIG (reference sequence).

J is TRBJ2-2 and V is TRBV5-4; a weak D match, TRBD1 (6 bases). CDR1 and CDR2 from the germline V gene are SGHNT and YYREEE (reference sequence). Trimming took off 4 bases at V and 6 bases at J, with 16 bases between the two ends. The CDR3 loop spans 15 amino acids. Here the CDR3 reads CASSDITGLAGELFF. The CDR3 DNA reads TGTGCCAGCAGCGATATAACAGGGTTGGCCGGGGAGCTGTTTTTT.

This clonotype was counted only a few times. The chain uses TRBV5-1 and TRBJ1-2, with TRBD1 as a possible D gene (6 bases). CDR3 size: 16 residues. Looked up from germline, CDR1 is SGHRS and CDR2 is YFSETQ. V was trimmed by 4 bases and J by 7 bases, leaving 23 bases between them. The CDR3 DNA reads as TGCGCCAGCAGCCCTCTGTCGGACAGATCTCTCATTGGCTACACCTTC. Protein sequence: CASSPLSDRSLIGYTF.

The chain recombines TRBV11-2 with TRBJ2-3; TRBD2 is a possible D gene (6 bases). Per germline, CDR1 SGHAT and CDR2 FQNNGV. The CDR3 covers 15 residues. V dropped 1 base and J dropped 5 bases, with 13 bases sitting between them. The CDR3 loop is CASSLVSGVGDTQYF. CDR3 in DNA: TGTGCCAGCAGCTTAGTGTCGGGGGTGGGAGATACGCAGTATTTT.

The chain has TRBV7-6 and TRBJ1-1; no firm D call. V gave up 1 base and J gave up 3 bases, with 9 bases separating them. The CDR3 runs to 14 residues. Germline CDR1 SGHVS, CDR2 FNYEAQ. CDR3 residues: CASSLGLGDTEAFF. In DNA, the CDR3 is TGTGCCAGCAGCTTAGGTCTTGGGGACACTGAAGCTTTCTTT.

This sequence joins TRBV6-5 and TRBJ2-1; TRBD2 is a possible D gene (6 bases). The CDR3 has 15 residues. From germline, CDR1 is MNHEY and CDR2 SVGAGI. The V end was cut by 5 bases, the J end by 9 bases, with 20 bases between. The CDR3 is CASSLGGLRGIEQFF. The CDR3, as DNA: TGTGCCAGCAGTCTTGGGGGACTCCGAGGGATTGAGCAGTTCTTC.

The chain has TRBV7-9 and TRBJ2-4; 9 bases map to TRBD1. Germline CDR1 SEHNR, CDR2 FQNEAQ (reference sequence). The junction had 11 bases not matched to a gene; V was cut back by 3 bases and J by 8 bases. There are 16 residues in the CDR3. The CDR3 DNA sequence: TGTGCCAGCAGCTTCTTACAGGGGGCGAGGATAGACATTCAGTACTTC. This sequence encodes CASSFLQGARIDIQYF.

The CDR3 region is CATSIGQGGLGEQYF. The CDR3 DNA reads TGTGCCACCAGCATAGGACAGGGCGGCTTGGGCGAGCAGTACTTC. This chain links TRBV15 with TRBJ2-7, with 8 positions matching TRBD1. The CDR3 is 15 amino acids. The V and J ends lost 4 bases and 6 bases, in that order; junction bases with no gene match: 11. Per germline, CDR1 LNHNV and CDR2 YYDKDF (reference sequence).